The present TCR beta chain was sequenced within a study of shared clonotypes between healthy human individuals. On the study more broadly: Aged 18 to 49, the donors were a couple of women and three men. Study-level findings and limits: Rarefaction curves obtained for sorted subsets showed sequencing incomplete despite large depth.

Comments on this clone: Its antigen is as yet unknown.

Clones were sequenced by immunoSEQ multiplex PCR, and TCRdb holds only the in-frame ones, with some missing. The repertoire consists of over 850,000 clones, with 78% occurring once and the leading ten covering 0.6% to 0.7%. This sequence was found in a man between 18 and 29 years old in good health. Some clones in this sample may be carry-over from other donors' samples. The source material was memory CD4+ T cells from PBMCs. Subset specified: CD45RA-negative fraction.

DNA of the CDR3: TGTGCCAGCCGGCGGGGGGGAGTATTTGACTATGGCTACACCTTC. This gives the protein CASRRGGVFDYGYTF. The chain is built from TRBV28 and TRBJ1-2, with D possibly being TRBD1 (5 bases). Deletions cut 8 bases from V and 3 bases from J, with 19 bases between. CDR3 length: 15 residues. Germline V CDR1 and CDR2: MDHEN, SYDVKM.